This T cell receptor (beta chain) was recovered during a study of technical replicates of blood from a few donors. Produced via immunoSEQ multiplex PCR; TCRdb's table is partial and in-frame only. The sample lists roughly 100,000 clones; 85% to 95% were seen once. This sequence originates from a human donor in good health. Sequencing was performed on T cells isolated from PBMCs.

DNA for the CDR3: TGTGCCAGCAGCCAAGATCTTGGCGGGTCCTACAATGAGCAGTTCTTC. Its translation: CASSQDLGGSYNEQFF. The genes are TRBV4-2 and TRBJ2-1, with TRBD2 as a possible D gene (5 bases). V lost 0 bases to trimming and J lost 1 base, with 10 bases between them. Germline CDR1 and CDR2: LGHNA and YNFKEQ. CDR3 length: 16 residues.